This T cell receptor beta chain was sequenced during a study of long-term antiretroviral therapy in people with HIV. Researchers report immunoSEQ v3.0 was run at survey level. Sequencing was performed with immunoSEQ multiplex PCR; in TCRdb, only in-frame clones are kept and a portion is missing. The data contain 25,000 to 35,000 clones, 75% to 85% of them singletons. Study-wide results and caveats: The study collected no data on ART adherence, viral resistance or therapy changes. ART preceded a rise in diversity that nonetheless stayed lower than in transplant donor controls.

Regarding this clone: No antigen is known for it.

The sequences come from unsorted PBMCs, collected 0.3 years after starting antiretroviral therapy. The TCR sequence derives from a man aged 35 to 55 with HIV.

This CDR3 reads CARQRRGQVEAGELFF. CDR3 coding DNA: TGTGCCAGGCAAAGAAGAGGGCAGGTGGAAGCCGGGGAGCTGTTTTTT. The gene calls are TRBV7-9 and TRBJ2-2, with TRBD2 as a possible D gene (5 bases). CDR1 is SEHNR and CDR2 is FQNEAQ in the germline V gene (reference sequence). This CDR3 is built from 16 residues. Trimming pared 9 bases from V and 6 bases from J, leaving 23 bases between.